The rows below give T cell receptor beta chains drawn from one sample of a study of early T cells in non-severe SARS-CoV-2 infection. Via MiXCR, TCRdb re-called the 5' RACE reads, giving one row per CDR3 protein. This table holds 35,000 or so distinct CDR3 sequences, over 4.5% found once. The specimen was whole blood. The receptors derive from an adult who was a healthcare worker with PCR-confirmed SARS-CoV-2 infection or an uninfected control (not recorded which). The CDR3 runs from the conserved cysteine through the conserved F or W. The D gene is left open where the match is weak. Only part of the rows carry a size: once, few, many, or a class if the clone is expanded.

v_call	d_call	clone_size	j_call	cdr3_aa	cdr3_nt
TRBV29-1	TRBD1	many	TRBJ1-2	CSVGQGGYTF	TGCAGCGTCGGACAGGGAGGCTACACCTTC
TRBV20-1	-	few	TRBJ2-4	CSAVDYKNIQYF	TGCAGTGCTGTGGACTACAAAAACATTCAGTACTTC
TRBV9	TRBD1	-	TRBJ1-6	CASSFGTENSPLHF	TGTGCCAGCAGCTTCGGGACAGAGAATTCACCCCTCCACTTT
TRBV29-1	-	-	TRBJ2-7	CSFKQEDSYEQYF	TGCAGCTTCAAACAAGAGGACTCCTACGAGCAGTACTTC
TRBV5-1	TRBD1	few	TRBJ2-2	CASSLGQGGTGELFF	TGCGCCAGCAGCTTGGGACAGGGTGGAACCGGGGAGCTGTTTTTT
TRBV20-1	TRBD1	few	TRBJ2-5	CSAGAGGTFQETQYF	TGCAGTGCTGGGGCAGGGGGCACGTTCCAAGAGACCCAGTACTTC
TRBV12-3/TRBV12-4	-	many	TRBJ1-6	CASSSEAGVNSPLHF	TGTGCCAGCAGTTCCGAGGCGGGAGTTAATTCACCCCTCCACTTT
TRBV10-3	-	many	TRBJ1-5	CAISESAQAFDQPQHF	TGTGCCATCAGTGAGTCCGCACAGGCTTTCGATCAGCCCCAGCATTTT
TRBV18	TRBD1	-	TRBJ1-1	CASSPAGTGSLNTEAFF	TGTGCCAGCTCACCTGCCGGGACAGGGTCCCTGAACACTGAAGCTTTCTTT
TRBV28	-	-	TRBJ1-5	CASSFPGPTIQPQHF	TGTGCCAGCAGTTTTCCGGGGCCAACTATACAGCCCCAGCATTTT
TRBV20-1	-	-	TRBJ2-1	CSARRGDNGQFF	TGCAGTGCTAGGCGAGGGGACAATGGGCAGTTCTTC
TRBV6-5	TRBD1	few	TRBJ1-4	CASSHRGRGGGNEKLFF	TGTGCCAGCAGTCACAGGGGGCGCGGGGGCGGTAATGAAAAACTGTTTTTT
TRBV7-2	-	many	TRBJ1-3	CASSHGVSGNTIYF	TGTGCCAGCAGCCACGGGGTCTCTGGAAACACCATATATTTT
TRBV30	-	-	TRBJ1-1	CAWNPTGFATEAFF	TGTGCCTGGAATCCCACAGGGTTCGCCACTGAAGCTTTCTTT
TRBV19	-	-	TRBJ2-3	CASSRRGGPTDTQYF	TGTGCCAGTAGCCGAAGGGGGGGTCCCACAGATACGCAGTATTTT
TRBV7-2	TRBD1	many	TRBJ2-5	CASSPGTGRETQYF	TGTGCCAGCAGCCCCGGGACAGGGCGGGAGACCCAGTACTTC
TRBV6-6	TRBD1	-	TRBJ2-7	CASRGTAMHSYEQYF	TGTGCCAGCAGGGGGACAGCAATGCACTCCTACGAGCAGTACTTC
TRBV11-2	-	many	TRBJ2-1	CASSLVGQNEQFF	TGTGCCAGCAGCTTAGTGGGTCAGAATGAGCAGTTCTTC
TRBV5-1	TRBD2	medium-sized	TRBJ2-1	CASSPGLAGYNEQFF	TGCGCCAGCAGCCCGGGACTAGCGGGCTACAATGAGCAGTTCTTC
TRBV20-1	-	many	TRBJ1-2	CSASSRGARYGYTF	TGCAGTGCTAGCTCCCGGGGGGCACGATATGGCTACACCTTC
TRBV6-4	TRBD2	few	TRBJ2-5	CASSDEPAGVETQYF	TGTGCCAGCAGTGACGAGCCAGCGGGGGTGGAGACCCAGTACTTC
TRBV2	TRBD1	-	TRBJ1-4	CASRPPGTDDEKLFF	TGTGCCAGCCGGCCACCCGGGACAGATGATGAAAAACTGTTTTTT
TRBV5-1	TRBD2	many	TRBJ2-3	CASSPRTSGGASSPYF	TGCGCCAGCAGCCCGCGGACTAGCGGGGGGGCCAGCTCGCCGTATTTT
TRBV4-1	TRBD1	many	TRBJ1-1	CASSPPLGTADEAFF	TGCGCCAGCAGCCCCCCTTTGGGGACAGCCGATGAAGCTTTCTTT
TRBV20-1	TRBD1	many	TRBJ2-1	CSAPSGTEDYNEQFF	TGCAGTGCCCCCTCCGGGACAGAAGATTACAATGAGCAGTTCTTC
TRBV2	-	many	TRBJ2-6	CASSVQGSGANVLTF	TGTGCCAGCAGTGTACAGGGTTCTGGGGCCAACGTCCTGACTTTC
TRBV7-9	-	many	TRBJ2-3	CASSRPPKTATDTQYF	TGTGCCAGCAGCCGACCCCCGAAGACAGCTACAGATACGCAGTATTTT
TRBV7-8	-	many	TRBJ1-1	CASSFGVGGTNTEVFF	TGTGCCAGCAGCTTCGGAGTTGGGGGGACGAACACTGAAGTTTTCTTT
TRBV12-3/TRBV12-4	-	many	TRBJ2-7	CASSSSLGGEQYF	TGTGCCAGCAGTTCTTCTCTGGGTGGCGAGCAGTACTTC
TRBV20-1	-	many	TRBJ1-2	CSAPTVAGYTF	TGCAGTGCTCCGACAGTTGCTGGCTACACCTTC
TRBV12-3/TRBV12-4	-	few	TRBJ1-1	CASSRTMNTEAFF	TGTGCCAGCAGTCGGACCATGAACACTGAAGCTTTCTTT
TRBV2	-	many	TRBJ2-1	CASTRRGVSSYNEQFF	TGTGCCAGCACCAGGAGAGGGGTGAGCTCCTACAATGAGCAGTTCTTC
TRBV6-1	TRBD1	few	TRBJ2-2	CASNTGGRTGELFF	TGTGCCAGCAATACAGGGGGTCGAACCGGGGAGCTGTTTTTT
TRBV5-1	-	many	TRBJ2-3	CASSPPTDTQYF	TGCGCCAGCAGCCCCCCCACAGATACGCAGTATTTT
TRBV6-2/TRBV6-3	-	few	TRBJ2-7	CASSYSIQDNHQYEQYF	TGTGCCAGCAGTTACTCGATCCAGGACAACCACCAATACGAGCAGTACTTC
TRBV28	-	-	TRBJ2-1	CASGGHIYNEQFF	TGTGCCAGCGGGGGCCATATTTACAATGAGCAGTTCTTC
TRBV29-1	-	-	TRBJ2-7	CSVEVGATYEQYF	TGCAGCGTTGAGGTGGGGGCAACCTACGAGCAGTACTTC
TRBV6-6	-	many	TRBJ1-4	CASSSPGGANEKLFF	TGTGCCAGCAGCTCCCCCGGTGGGGCTAATGAAAAACTGTTTTTT
TRBV7-2	TRBD2	few	TRBJ2-7	CASRPGTSGGYSYEQYF	TGTGCCAGCAGGCCGGGGACTAGCGGGGGCTATTCCTACGAGCAGTACTTC
TRBV20-1	TRBD1	many	TRBJ1-3	CSAGQDDSGNTIYF	TGCAGTGCTGGACAGGATGACTCTGGAAACACCATATATTTT
TRBV6-6	-	many	TRBJ1-1	CASSRTNTEAFF	TGTGCCAGCAGCCGGACGAACACTGAAGCTTTCTTT
TRBV11-2	TRBD2	few	TRBJ2-5	CASSGTSGPSFQETQYF	TGTGCCAGCAGTGGGACTAGCGGGCCATCCTTTCAAGAGACCCAGTACTTC